These 27 T cell receptor beta chains were sequenced from one sample in a study of blood T cell repertoires in COVID-19. TCRdb's table, derived via immunoSEQ multiplex PCR, lists solely in-frame clones and lacks some. The table lists 100,000 to 150,000 clones, 84% of them singletons. Sample: peripheral blood. The receptors originated from a woman older than 75 with acute or convalescent COVID-19.

This clone is categorized as medium-sized. The chain recombines TRBV5-1 with TRBJ2-3; TRBD2 matches at 10 bases. Per the germline V gene, CDR1 is SGHRS and CDR2 is YFSETQ. The CDR3 consists of 23 residues. V shed 1 base, J shed 1 base, and the junction held 24 bases outside the gene matches. The CDR3 spells CASSLLVWSGGANPASGTDTQYF. CDR3 bases: TGCGCCAGCAGCTTGTTGGTCTGGAGCGGGGGGGCGAACCCCGCCTCTGGCACAGATACGCAGTATTTT.

The rearrangement links TRBV11-2 to TRBJ2-1, with 8 bases identical to TRBD1. V lost 5 bases, J lost 10 bases, and 7 bases stayed unmatched. The CDR3 sequence is 13 residues long. Germline V gene sequence: CDR1 SGHAT, CDR2 FQNNGV. The CDR3 loop reads CASSPDRDWEQFF. The CDR3 DNA follows: TGTGCCAGCAGCCCGGACAGGGATTGGGAGCAGTTCTTC.

This chain connects TRBV20-1 to TRBJ2-5; 10 positions match TRBD2. This CDR3 is built from 16 residues. V was clipped by 3 bases and J by 5 bases; unmatched bases: 12. Germline values: CDR1 DFQATT, CDR2 SNEGSKA (reference sequence). CDR3 coding DNA: TGCAGTGCTAGTGGGGCTAGCGGGAGAAATTTGGAGACCCAGTACTTC. Translating it yields CSASGASGRNLETQYF.

The V call is TRBV10-3, the J call TRBJ1-2; tentatively, D is TRBD1 (6 bases). V gave up 2 bases and J gave up 3 bases, with 10 bases separating them. CDR1 is ENHRY and CDR2 is SYGVKD in the germline V gene. The CDR3 has 14 residues. The CDR3 reads CAISETGFDYGYTF. In DNA, the CDR3 is TGTGCCATCAGTGAGACAGGGTTTGACTATGGCTACACCTTC.

The chain combines TRBV19 with TRBJ1-6, with TRBD1 identical over 7 bases. CDR1 and CDR2 from the germline V gene are LNHDA and SQIVND (reference sequence). The CDR3 is 14 residues long. The V gene end was trimmed by 7 bases and the J gene end by 7 bases; junction bases not matched to a gene: 7. DNA of the CDR3: TGTGCCAGTAATGACAGGGTAGGGAATTCACCCCTCCACTTT. Translated, it gives CASNDRVGNSPLHF. The whole variable domain, filled in from reference TRBV19 and TRBJ1-6, reads DGGITQSPKYLFRKEGQNVTLSCEQNLNHDAMYWYRQDPGQGLRLIYYSQIVNDFQKGDIAEGYSVSREKKESFPLTVTSAQKNPTAFYLCASNDRVGNSPLHFGNGTRLTVT.

The chain links TRBV7-2 to TRBJ2-4; 9 nucleotides match TRBD1. Per the germline V gene, CDR1 is SGHTA and CDR2 is FQGNSA. The CDR3 has 18 residues. V lost 2 bases and J lost 1; bases outside the gene matches: 9. CDR3 bases: TGTGCCAGCAGCTTACACGGGACAGGGAGCGGGGCCAAAAACATTCAGTACTTC. It codes for CASSLHGTGSGAKNIQYF.

The rearrangement links TRBV6-5 to TRBJ1-2; 7 bases match TRBD1. Trimming removed 8 bases from V and 7 bases from J; junction bases left unmatched: 4. Germline CDR1 is MNHEY and CDR2 is SVGAGI. This CDR3 has 11 amino acids. The CDR3 is CASRTGPGYTF. The CDR3 DNA sequence: TGTGCCAGCCGGACAGGTCCTGGCTACACCTTC.

The V and J genes are TRBV7-2 and TRBJ2-1; D possibly corresponds to TRBD2 (6 bases). Germline V lookup: CDR1 SGHTA, CDR2 FQGNSA. Trimming pared 1 base from V and 5 bases from J, leaving 9 bases between. The CDR3 has 14 residues. This chain's CDR3 is CASSLETSNNEQFF. The CDR3 DNA reads as TGTGCCAGCAGCTTAGAAACTAGCAACAATGAGCAGTTCTTC.

V usage is TRBV6-6 and J usage is TRBJ2-7; D might be TRBD2 (6 bases). V lost 5 bases and J 9 bases, leaving 8 bases between the germline ends. The germline V gene encodes CDR1 MNHNY and CDR2 SVGAGI (reference sequence). The CDR3 consists of 10 residues. The CDR3 region is CASSHGGQYF. The CDR3 region has the DNA TGTGCCAGCAGTCACGGGGGGCAGTACTTC.

This clone was recorded a few times. The chain has TRBV9 and TRBJ2-7, with 9 bases lining up with TRBD1. Germline loops: CDR1 SGDLS, CDR2 YYNGEE. The CDR3 has 14 amino acids. V trimming: 3 bases; J trimming: 6 bases; junction bases outside the gene matches: 7. The CDR3 sequence is CASSARDREGEQYF. CDR3 DNA: TGTGCCAGCAGCGCTAGGGACAGGGAAGGCGAGCAGTACTTC.

V gene TRBV10-2 combines with J gene TRBJ2-7, with D maybe TRBD2 (6 bases). The CDR3 runs to 16 residues. V was clipped by 6 bases and J by 0 bases, with 18 bases between them. Germline V gene sequence: CDR1 WSHSY, CDR2 SAAADI. The CDR3: CASRFARSRDSYEQYF. The CDR3 bases are TGCGCCAGCAGATTTGCAAGGTCGCGGGACTCCTACGAGCAGTACTTC.

The genes are TRBV4-1 and TRBJ1-2, with a possible D match to TRBD1 (6 bases). With 1 base removed from V and 4 bases from J, the gap between germline ends came to 16 bases. This CDR3 is built from 16 residues. Germline lookup yields CDR1 MGHRA and CDR2 YSYEKL. CDR3 sequence reads: CASSQGPATGTYGYTF. As DNA, the CDR3 is TGCGCCAGCAGCCAAGGTCCCGCGACAGGTACCTATGGCTACACCTTC.

In DNA, the CDR3 is TGTGCCAGCTCGGCCGGGAGCCTAGCGGGCCAGCCCCAGCATTTT. The encoded protein is CASSAGSLAGQPQHF. The rearrangement links TRBV2 to TRBJ1-5; D call uncertain. The CDR3 length is 15 residues. V dropped 8 bases and J dropped 7 bases, with 21 bases sitting between them. Germline V gene lookup returns CDR1 SNHLY and CDR2 FYNNEI.

This chain links TRBV4-1 with TRBJ1-2; 8 bases are a match to TRBD1. Germline CDR1 and CDR2: MGHRA and YSYEKL. This CDR3 spans 16 amino acids. The J segment lost 4 bases and the V segment lost 0 bases, leaving 7 bases of the junction unmatched. The CDR3 nucleotides are TGCGCCAGCAGCCAAGATGCGGCAGGGGGCGTCTATGGCTACACCTTC. The encoded protein is CASSQDAAGGVYGYTF.

The chain uses TRBV11-2 and TRBJ2-4; D gene unclear. CDR1 and CDR2 from the germline V gene are SGHAT and FQNNGV. V lost 5 bases and J lost 5, with 13 bases in between. This CDR3 has 14 amino acids. This CDR3 reads CASSEDPLQNIQYF. CDR3 DNA: TGTGCCAGCAGCGAAGATCCGCTACAAAACATTCAGTACTTC.

The V gene is TRBV7-6, the J gene TRBJ2-7; TRBD1 agrees at 10 bases. Looked up from germline, CDR1 is SGHVS and CDR2 is FNYEAQ. CDR3 length: 15 amino acids. V was pared by 4 bases and J by 5 bases, with 8 bases of the junction left unmatched. The CDR3 nucleotides are TGTGCCAGCAGCTCTTGGACAGGGGGGATGGACGAGCAGTACTTC. Translating gives CASSSWTGGMDEQYF.

This chain links TRBV9 with TRBJ2-1; TRBD2 matches 7 bases. The trim removed 0 bases at V and 1 base at J, leaving 4 bases unmatched. CDR1 and CDR2 (germline): SGDLS, YYNGEE. This CDR3 contains 16 residues. For the CDR3, the DNA is TGTGCCAGCAGCGTAGATCGGCGGGAGTCCTACAATGAGCAGTTCTTC. Translated, it gives CASSVDRRESYNEQFF.

The V gene is TRBV6-2 or TRBV6-3, the J gene TRBJ1-5; D may be TRBD1 (6 bases). V lost 5 bases, J lost 5 bases, and 10 bases lay in between. This CDR3 comprises 13 residues. CDR1 MNHEY and CDR2 SVGEGT come from the germline V gene. CDR3 DNA sequence: TGTGCCAGCAGTCTCAGGGGCTATCAGCCCCAGCATTTT. This codes for CASSLRGYQPQHF.

V and J are TRBV24-1 and TRBJ1-2; a weak D match, TRBD1 (6 bases). The length of the CDR3 is 14 residues. Looked up from germline, CDR1 is KGHDR and CDR2 is SFDVKD. V lost 3 bases and J 8 bases, leaving 15 bases between the germline ends. CDR3 sequence: CATSDPETGGGYTF. The CDR3 region has the DNA TGTGCCACCAGTGATCCGGAGACAGGCGGCGGCTACACCTTC.

This clone was picked up a small number of times. The gene calls are TRBV23-1 and TRBJ1-2, with D uncertain. TRBV23-1 is an ORF, and what it does is uncertain. Trimming took 4 bases from V and 8 from J, leaving 5 bases between them. There are 10 residues in the CDR3. The CDR3 nucleotides read TGCGCCAGCAGTCGCGGAGGCTACACCTTC. Protein product: CASSRGGYTF.

The chain joins TRBV7-6 to TRBJ1-1, with unresolved D. Trimming shortened V by 6 bases and J by 2 bases, and 13 bases separated the two germline ends. This CDR3 has 14 amino acids. The germline V gene encodes CDR1 SGHVS and CDR2 FNYEAQ. CDR3 DNA: TGTGCCAGCAGGCTCTACCCGGGTAACACTGAAGCTTTCTTT. Residues: CASRLYPGNTEAFF.

The chain employs TRBV14 and TRBJ2-5; 9 bases agree with TRBD1. The CDR3 is 16 amino acids. The J segment lost 5 bases and the V segment lost 0 bases, leaving 7 bases of the junction unmatched. In germline, CDR1 is SGHDN, CDR2 FVKESK. The DNA for the CDR3 is TGTGCCAGCAGCCAAGACAGGACGACAGGGGGGGAGACCCAGTACTTC. Translated: CASSQDRTTGGETQYF.

The chain combines TRBV19 with TRBJ1-5; no reliable D call. The germline V gene encodes CDR1 LNHDA and CDR2 SQIVND (reference sequence). V lost 3 bases to trimming and J lost 5 bases, with 11 bases between them. The CDR3 loop spans 14 amino acids. The CDR3 coding sequence is TGTGCCAGTAGTATTAGCTCGGTATATCAGCCCCAGCATTTT. It translates to CASSISSVYQPQHF. The whole variable domain, remainder taken from reference TRBV19 and TRBJ1-5, is DGGITQSPKYLFRKEGQNVTLSCEQNLNHDAMYWYRQDPGQGLRLIYYSQIVNDFQKGDIAEGYSVSREKKESFPLTVTSAQKNPTAFYLCASSISSVYQPQHFGDGTRLSIL.

The J gene is TRBJ2-5, the V gene TRBV7-9, with a weak D call TRBD2 (6 bases). The CDR3 totals 13 residues. Trimming cost V 5 bases and J 3 bases, with 10 bases left between them. Germline V lookup: CDR1 SEHNR, CDR2 FQNEAQ (reference sequence). CDR3 loop: CASSRWGEETQYF. The CDR3 DNA reads TGTGCCAGCAGCCGCTGGGGGGAAGAGACCCAGTACTTC.

The DNA for the CDR3 is TGTGCCAGCAGTTGGTCACAACAGGAGGTACGGGCGGGGGGTACCTACGAGCAGTACTTC. The encoded protein is CASSWSQQEVRAGGTYEQYF. V is TRBV27 and J is TRBJ2-7; 8 nucleotides match TRBD2. Germline-derived CDR1 and CDR2 are MNHEY and SMNVEV (reference sequence). J lost 2 bases, V lost 4 bases, and 22 bases had no gene match. The CDR3 totals 20 residues.

The CDR3 nucleotides are TGCGCCAGCAGTGAAACTAGCGGGGGGCTAAATGAGCAGTTCTTC. Its translation: CASSETSGGLNEQFF. V and J are TRBV10-1 and TRBJ2-1; TRBD2 matches at 12 bases. V trimming: 3 bases; J trimming: 7 bases; junction bases outside the gene matches: 4. This CDR3 has 15 residues. Germline V gene sequence: CDR1 WNHNN, CDR2 SYGVQD (reference sequence).

The V and J genes are TRBV18 and TRBJ2-1; 10 bases are shared with TRBD1. The V gene end was trimmed by 2 bases and the J gene end by 5 bases; junction bases not matched to a gene: 6. This CDR3 region has 16 residues. Germline V CDR1 and CDR2: KGHSH, LQKENI. The CDR3 here is CASSPLGTGDHNEQFF. The CDR3 nucleotides read TGTGCCAGCTCACCATTGGGGACAGGGGACCACAATGAGCAGTTCTTC.